Below, one T cell receptor (beta chain) is given with its context. The table came from immunoSEQ multiplex PCR; TCRdb's copy has only in-frame clones and leaves some out. Of just under 50,000 clones listed, roughly 85% are singletons. The CDR3 loop spans 14 amino acids. Trimming removed 2 bases from V and 3 bases from J; junction bases left unmatched: 3. Germline lookup yields CDR1 MNHEY and CDR2 SVGAGI. The data belong to a study of blood T cell repertoires in COVID-19. The wider study: PBMCs, B-cell-depleted T cells, or T cells were the source of the cDNA or gDNA that made up the material.

The chain links TRBV6-5 to TRBJ2-7, with 8 bases identical to TRBD2. The specimen was peripheral blood. This clonotype was sampled from a man between 65 and 80 years old with acute or convalescent COVID-19. CDR3 sequence reads: CASSYERGFYEQYF. CDR3 nucleotides: TGTGCCAGCAGTTACGAGCGGGGGTTCTACGAGCAGTACTTC.